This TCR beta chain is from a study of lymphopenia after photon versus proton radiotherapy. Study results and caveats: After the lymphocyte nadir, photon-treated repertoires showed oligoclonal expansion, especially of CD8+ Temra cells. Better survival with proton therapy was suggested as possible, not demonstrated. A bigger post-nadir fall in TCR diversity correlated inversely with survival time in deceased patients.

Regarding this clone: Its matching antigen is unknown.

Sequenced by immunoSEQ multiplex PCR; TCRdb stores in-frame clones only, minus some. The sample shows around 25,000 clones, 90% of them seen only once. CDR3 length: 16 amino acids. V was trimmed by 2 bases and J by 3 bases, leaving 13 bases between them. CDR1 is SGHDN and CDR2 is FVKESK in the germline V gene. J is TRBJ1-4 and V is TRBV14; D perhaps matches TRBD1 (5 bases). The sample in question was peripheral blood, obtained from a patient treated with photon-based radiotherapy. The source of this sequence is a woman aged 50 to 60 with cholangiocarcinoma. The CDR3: CASSQPSRGANEKLFF. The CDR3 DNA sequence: TGTGCCAGCAGCCAACCTTCTCGGGGCGCTAATGAAAAACTGTTTTTT.